Given below is one T cell receptor (beta chain) in context. Its antigen is still unknown. The data were taken from a study of post-analysis software for immune sequencing data. Points from the study as a whole: Comparison of patients with controls showed a handful of TRBV segments more frequent in patients, TRBV5-6, TRBV5-1 and TRBV20-1 among them.

The V gene lost 6 bases and the J gene lost 1 base, with 6 bases spanning the gap. The germline gives CDR1 MRHNA, CDR2 SNTAGT. The CDR3 is 12 residues long. TCR beta cDNA libraries included unique molecular identifiers. TCRdb reanalysed the PCR reads using MiXCR and keeps one entry per CDR3 protein. The profile shows some 890,000 distinct CDR3 sequences, about 53% of them singletons. Sequencing was done on a sample of blood. The sequence came from a girl aged 10 to 17 with multiple sclerosis. The chain carries TRBV6-4 and TRBJ1-2; a possible D gene is TRBD1 (6 bases). CDR3 loop: CASRDSNYGYTF. In nucleotides, the CDR3 is TGTGCCAGCAGGGACAGTAACTATGGCTACACCTTC.